This T cell receptor beta chain was recorded in a study of Ad26.COV2.S vaccination and SARS-CoV-2 variants listed by TCRdb under 2021. Study-wide context: Vaccine-arm donors were drawn from COV1001, a multicentre, randomized, double-blind, placebo-controlled phase I-IIa trial of Ad26.COV2.S in healthy adults. Ad26.COV2.S was given intramuscularly at 5x10^10 or 1x10^11 viral particles, as a single shot or as two shots 56 days apart. A total of around 32 samples were included in the TCR-sequenced set, comprising roughly 19 Ad26.COV2.S vaccine recipients, 5 placebo recipients and 8 SARS-CoV-2 convalescent individuals. Trial participants were randomized into five groups of five: low-dose or high-dose Ad26.COV2.S given once or twice, or placebo on both occasions. TCRbeta repertoire sequencing served as the tool for gauging how specific and how broad the SARS-CoV-2-reactive T cell receptors were following Ad26.COV2.S vaccination. Investigators remained blinded to trial group allocation during experiments and outcome assessment. What the work shows at the level of the full study, not this receptor alone: The study was not powered to compare responses between vaccine doses or regimens. Ad26.COV2.S recipients had higher spike-specific TCR breadth than placebo recipients (P = 0.0014). It was noted by the authors that total T cell responses may have been underestimated by the TCR breadth and depth analyses. Vaccine and placebo recipients had similar non-spike TCR breadth, a finding consistent with the vaccine containing only spike. Substantial breadth of spike-specific CD8+ and CD4+ T cell responses was reported after vaccination.

The immunoSEQ Assay was used to sequence TCRbeta CDR3 regions. After extraction, genomic DNA underwent amplification by bias-controlled multiplex PCR, followed by high-throughput sequencing. The study's own analysis went as follows. To quantify the absolute abundance of every unique TCRbeta CDR3 region, sequences were collapsed and filtered. T cell fraction was estimated by normalizing TCRbeta template counts to usable DNA, which was measured by amplifying reference genes present in all nucleated cells. Repertoire TCRs were annotated as SARS-CoV-2-specific when V gene, CDR3 amino acid sequence and J gene were exactly matched to a known reactive TCR set. MIRA supplied the reference SARS-CoV-2 TCR set, which was filtered for enrichment in COVID-19-positive ImmuneCODE repertoires so that public or cross-reactive TCRs were removed. Drawing on the MIRA antigens, annotated TCRs were analysed further at the level of specific ORF or position within ORF. Breadth was defined as the number of annotated unique rearrangements divided by the total number of unique productive rearrangements, and depth was defined as the summed frequency of the annotated unique rearrangements. Two-sided Wilcoxon rank-sum tests were used to compare TCR breadth between groups. TCRdb's version of the immuneACCESS table is confined to in-frame rearrangements and falls short of the full clone set. An unresolved V gene accounts for under half of the shortfall where checked; the remainder is of unknown origin. For V, J and clone size, that table is used; D and trimming come from the DNA. This sample gives under 550,000 clones in total; 80% to 95% of them show up just once. Roughly an eighth of the sample belongs to the ten largest clones.

Reading the label with the study, this specimen's treatment or condition is: around 19 received Ad26.COV2.S at low or high dose, single or two shots; roughly five received placebo; per-sample allocation not given. For vaccine and placebo recipients, the sequenced repertoires came from samples collected on day 63 after the first injection. In Cohort 1b, about 25 adults aged 18-55 years were enrolled at a single site in Boston, USA, between 29 July and 7 August 2020. Ad26.COV2.S was a replication-incompetent adenovirus type 26 vector expressing a prefusion-stabilized SARS-CoV-2 spike protein from the original Wuhan strain. As to this clone: Its antigen target is currently unknown. No quality values exist for individual bases; no much larger clone is one base distant.

V is clipped by 5 bases and J by 6 bases, and the sequence between their germline boundaries is 9 bases long. The CDR3 sequence holds 12 residues, the cysteine and phenylalanine included. The read is trimmed to its CDR3 DNA, 36 bases read in frame from base 1. The germline V gene supplies CDR1 SGHVS and CDR2 FQNEAQ. The receptor was derived from a person aged 18-65 years who received the Ad26.COV2.S COVID-19 vaccine or a placebo. Sequenced material: peripheral blood, taken in a trial of Ad26.COV2.S vaccine versus placebo. The chain is encoded by TRBV7-8 joined to TRBJ2-3; the D gene lacks a confident call. For the CDR3, the sequence is CASSRDRDTQYF. The sequenced DNA is TGTGCCAGCAGCAGGGATCGGGATACGCAGTATTTT. The full variable domain, with segments outside the CDR3 supplied by the reference TRBV7-8 and TRBJ2-3 proteins, appears as GAGVSQSPRYKVAKRGQDVALRCDPISGHVSLFWYQQALGQGPEFLTYFQNEAQLDKSGLPSDRFFAERPEGSVSTLKIQRTQQEDSAVYLCASSRDRDTQYFGPGTRLTVL.